Listed below are T cell receptor beta chains from one sample, sequenced in a study of blood T cell repertoires in COVID-19. Clones were read by immunoSEQ multiplex PCR, and TCRdb kept only the in-frame ones, dropping some. The profile covers about 220,000 clones, with more than 80% appearing a single time and 2.2% taken by the ten largest. What was sequenced was peripheral blood. The receptors derive from a young man who had recovered from COVID-19. CDR3s include the opening cysteine and the closing phenylalanine or tryptophan. Each record gives: D gene, clone size, V gene, J gene, CDR3 DNA, CDR3 protein. The D gene is left open where the match is weak. Not all rows give a size; the values are once, few, many and, for expanded clones, a class.

>-|-|TRBV3-1/TRBV3-2|TRBJ2-7
TGTGCCAGCAGCCCCTTGCAAGAGAGCGACGAGCAGTACTTC
CASSPLQESDEQYF
>TRBD1|-|TRBV5-1|TRBJ1-2
TGCGCCAGCAGCCCGGAAAGGACAGGGGCAGGGACCTTC
CASSPERTGAGTF
>-|-|TRBV5-1|TRBJ1-2
TGCGCCAGCAGCTTTACATCTAACTATGGCTACACCTTC
CASSFTSNYGYTF
>TRBD1|-|TRBV7-8|TRBJ1-2
TGTGCCAGCAGCTTGGATATTCCCGGGACAGGGACGAAGGGCTACACCTTC
CASSLDIPGTGTKGYTF
>-|-|TRBV3-1/TRBV3-2|TRBJ1-1
TGTGCCAGCAGGACTCAAGCCTACAACACTGAAGCTTTCTTT
CASRTQAYNTEAFF
>TRBD2|-|TRBV4-2|TRBJ2-7
TGTGCCAGCAGCCAAGAAAGGACTAGCGGGGGGTTCCGCTCCTACGAGCAGTACTTC
CASSQERTSGGFRSYEQYF
>-|-|TRBV1|TRBJ1-1
TGCACCAGCAGCCGAGGTCGGACAGAGAACACTGAAGCTTTCTTT
CTSSRGRTENTEAFF
>-|few|TRBV19|TRBJ2-5
TGTGCCAGTACTGGACAGAAAGAGACCCAGTACTTC
CASTGQKETQYF
>-|-|TRBV7-2|TRBJ2-7
TGTGCCAGCAGCTTAGCCAGACAGAGCTCCTACGAGCAGTACTTC
CASSLARQSSYEQYF
>TRBD2|-|TRBV19|TRBJ2-1
TGTGCCAGTAGTCAACTAGCGGGGGGGTTTAATGAGCAGTTCTTC
CASSQLAGGFNEQFF
>-|-|TRBV19|TRBJ2-1
TGTGCCAGTAGTGTAGTCGGGGAGCAGTTCTTC
CASSVVGEQFF
>TRBD2|-|TRBV19|TRBJ2-1
TGTGCCAGTAGTCTCACAGGACTAGCGGGGGGGTACAATGAGCAGTTCTTC
CASSLTGLAGGYNEQFF
>-|-|TRBV5-8|TRBJ1-6
TGTGCCAGCAGCCTTGTCCACTTT
CASSLVHF
>-|-|TRBV3-1/TRBV3-2|TRBJ2-7
TGTGCCAGCAGCTCCGGGAATTACGAGCAGTACTTC
CASSSGNYEQYF
>TRBD1|-|TRBV5-1|TRBJ1-4
TGCGCCAGCAGCTTAGGGCAGGGGGACCTTGAAAAACTGTTTTTT
CASSLGQGDLEKLFF
>TRBD1|-|TRBV5-1|TRBJ1-4
TGCGCCAGCAGCTTCTCGGACAGGGGAAGTGAAAAACTGTTTTTT
CASSFSDRGSEKLFF
>-|-|TRBV5-4|TRBJ2-3
TGTGCCAGCAGCTCCCTAGGTGCTGATACGCAGTATTTT
CASSSLGADTQYF
>-|few|TRBV10-3|TRBJ2-1
TGTGCCATCAAGACTACGGCAGGGGGGTATATCAATGAGCAGTTCTTC
CAIKTTAGGYINEQFF
>TRBD1|-|TRBV5-6|TRBJ1-4
TGTGCCAGCAGCTTGGCAGGGGGTGAAAAACTGTTTTTT
CASSLAGGEKLFF
>-|-|TRBV7-2|TRBJ2-7
TGTGCCAGCAGCTTGGGCCCGGACGAGCAGTACTTC
CASSLGPDEQYF
>-|once|TRBV6-5|TRBJ2-5
TGTGCCAGCAGCCCCTTTTGGGGGAGGCAGACCCAGTACTTC
CASSPFWGRQTQYF
>TRBD2|-|TRBV12-5|TRBJ2-5
TGTGCTAGCCTTAGCGGGGGGGCCCCGGGACAAGAGACCCAGTACTTC
CASLSGGAPGQETQYF
>TRBD1|-|TRBV5-6|TRBJ1-2
TGTGCCAGCAGCTTGGGATTGGGGGACAGGTCGGAGTATGGCTACACCTTC
CASSLGLGDRSEYGYTF
>-|-|TRBV7-2|TRBJ1-4
TGTGCCAGCAGCTTAGACTTGGCAGGGTATCGGGAAAAACTGTTTTTT
CASSLDLAGYREKLFF
>TRBD1|-|TRBV7-2|TRBJ2-7
TGTGCCAGCAGCTTAGTGGGTGGTGACAGGGACCCCTACGAGCAGTACTTC
CASSLVGGDRDPYEQYF
>TRBD1|-|TRBV18|TRBJ1-1
TGTGCCAGCTCACCACCCCAGGGGGGCACTGAAGCTTTCTTT
CASSPPQGGTEAFF
>-|-|TRBV27|TRBJ2-5
TGTGCCAGCAATCGTCCTGGGGCCCAAGAGACCCAGTACTTC
CASNRPGAQETQYF
>TRBD2|-|TRBV5-1|TRBJ2-5
TGCGCCAGCAGCTTCGGGACTAGCGGGGGCCACGAGACCCAGTACTTC
CASSFGTSGGHETQYF
>-|-|TRBV15|TRBJ2-1
TGTGCCACCAGCAGAGTTCGAGCGACAGTGGGATACAATGAGCAGTTCTTC
CATSRVRATVGYNEQFF
>TRBD1|-|TRBV19|TRBJ2-2
TGTGCCAGTAGTAAGACAGGGGACACCGGGGAGCTGTTTTTT
CASSKTGDTGELFF
>TRBD2|-|TRBV4-1|TRBJ2-3
TGCGCCAGCAGCCAAGGTTCCTCTCGCGGGGGTGGGACAGATACGCAGTATTTT
CASSQGSSRGGGTDTQYF
>-|-|TRBV27|TRBJ2-1
TGTGCCAGCAGTTTAGGACTGATCTCCTACAATGAGCAGTTCTTC
CASSLGLISYNEQFF
>TRBD2|-|TRBV5-1|TRBJ2-3
TGCGCCAGCAGCTTGTCCATAGCGGGGGTGACAGATACGCAGTATTTT
CASSLSIAGVTDTQYF
>-|-|TRBV6-5|TRBJ1-1
TGTGCCAGCACCAACGCAGGCACTGAAGCTTTCTTT
CASTNAGTEAFF
>-|-|TRBV5-1|TRBJ2-4
TGCGCCAGCAGCTTGGTACGGGAGTCTCTAGCCAAAAACATTCAGTACTTC
CASSLVRESLAKNIQYF
>-|-|TRBV2|TRBJ1-4
TGTGCCAGCAGCCTAAATCGGGATAAACTGTTTTTT
CASSLNRDKLFF
>TRBD1|-|TRBV19|TRBJ1-5
TGTGCCAGTAAACTGAGGCAGGGGGTACAGCCCCAGCATTTT
CASKLRQGVQPQHF
>-|-|TRBV7-2|TRBJ2-1
TGTGCCAGCAGCTTCTATCTCTACAATGAGCAGTTCTTC
CASSFYLYNEQFF
>TRBD1|-|TRBV10-3|TRBJ2-5
TGTGCCAGCCGGACAGGGGAAGAGACCCAGTACTTC
CASRTGEETQYF
>-|-|TRBV12-5|TRBJ2-1
TGTGCTAGTGGTTTTGAGCGGGAGCAGTTCTTC
CASGFEREQFF
>-|-|TRBV5-1|TRBJ2-7
TGCGCCAGCAGGTTTGGGTACGGGATCCTCAACTACGAGCAGTACTTC
CASRFGYGILNYEQYF
>TRBD1|-|TRBV27|TRBJ1-1
TGTGCCACCGGGGGACAGGAGGACACTGAAGCTTTCTTT
CATGGQEDTEAFF
>-|-|TRBV11-3|TRBJ2-1
TGTGCCAGCTCCTTTAGTTACAATGAGCAGTTCTTC
CASSFSYNEQFF
>-|-|TRBV7-8|TRBJ1-4
TGTGCCAGCAGAGAAACTGCAACTAATGAAAAACTGTTTTTT
CASRETATNEKLFF
>TRBD1|-|TRBV18|TRBJ1-1
TGTGCCAGCTCCCCAAGGACAGGGAGGGAGAACACTGAAGCTTTCTTT
CASSPRTGRENTEAFF
>-|-|TRBV12-3/TRBV12-4|TRBJ1-2
TGTGCCAGCAGTTTCAGGGGTGGCTACACCTTC
CASSFRGGYTF
>TRBD1|-|TRBV29-1|TRBJ2-7
TGCAGCGTGGGACAGGGGGCGCATTACGAGCAGTACTTC
CSVGQGAHYEQYF
>-|-|TRBV6-5|TRBJ2-7
TGTGCCAGCAGGTACGGGGGCAGCTCCTACGAGCAGTACTTC
CASRYGGSSYEQYF
>-|-|TRBV6-2/TRBV6-3|TRBJ2-1
TGTGCCAGCAGCCACGGAGGAGAGCAGTTCTTC
CASSHGGEQFF
>TRBD1|once|TRBV6-5|TRBJ1-1
TGTGCCAGCAGTCTCTTTTTACAGGGGTTAGGTGAAGCTTTCTTT
CASSLFLQGLGEAFF
>-|-|TRBV4-1|TRBJ1-2
TGCGCCAGCAGCCAAGAACCCACAGGGTCCTATGGCTACACCTTC
CASSQEPTGSYGYTF
>TRBD1|-|TRBV7-2|TRBJ1-1
TGTGCCAGCAGTTATGACAGGGTTGTCACTGAAGCTTTCTTT
CASSYDRVVTEAFF
>-|once|TRBV7-9|TRBJ1-1
TGTGCCAGCAGCCCCATTCGGGGGAACATGAACACTGAAGCTTTCTTT
CASSPIRGNMNTEAFF
>-|-|TRBV6-5|TRBJ2-1
TGTGCCAGCAGATCCGATCCGGTATCTGAGCAGTTCTTC
CASRSDPVSEQFF
>TRBD1|-|TRBV27|TRBJ1-4
TGTGCCAGCAGTCCCAGACAGGGGAATGAAAAACTGTTTTTT
CASSPRQGNEKLFF
>-|once|TRBV28|TRBJ2-1
TGTGCCAGCAGTTCCCCGTCCGTCGGTGGGGCATACAATGAGCAGTTCTTC
CASSSPSVGGAYNEQFF
>-|-|TRBV7-9|TRBJ2-7
TGTGCCAGCAGCATGACAGGCCTTAACTACGAGCAGTACTTC
CASSMTGLNYEQYF
>-|once|TRBV24-1|TRBJ1-2
TGTGCCACCAGTGGGGAAGGCAGGGATAACAACTATGGCTACACCTTC
CATSGEGRDNNYGYTF